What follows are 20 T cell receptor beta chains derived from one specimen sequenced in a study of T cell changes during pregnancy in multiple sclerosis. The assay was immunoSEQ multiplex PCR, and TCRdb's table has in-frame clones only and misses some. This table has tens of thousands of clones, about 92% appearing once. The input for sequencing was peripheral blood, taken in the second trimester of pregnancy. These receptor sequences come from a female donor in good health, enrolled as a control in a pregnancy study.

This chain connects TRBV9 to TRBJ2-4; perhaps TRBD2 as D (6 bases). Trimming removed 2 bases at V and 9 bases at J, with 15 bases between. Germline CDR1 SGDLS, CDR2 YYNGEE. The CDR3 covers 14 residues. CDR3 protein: CASSVGQGGSIQYF. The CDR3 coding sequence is TGTGCCAGCAGCGTGGGGCAGGGAGGTAGCATTCAGTACTTC. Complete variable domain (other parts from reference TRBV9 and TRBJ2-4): DSGVTQTPKHLITATGQRVTLRCSPRSGDLSVYWYQQSLDQGLQFLIQYYNGEERAKGNILERFSAQQFPDLHSELNLSSLELGDSALYFCASSVGQGGSIQYFGAGTRLSVL.

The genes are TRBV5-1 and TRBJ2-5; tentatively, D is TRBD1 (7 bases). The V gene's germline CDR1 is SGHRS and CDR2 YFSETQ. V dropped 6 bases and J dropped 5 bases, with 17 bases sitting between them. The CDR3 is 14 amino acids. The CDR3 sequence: CASTGGGQRETQYF. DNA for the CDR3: TGCGCCAGCACTGGAGGGGGCCAGAGGGAGACCCAGTACTTC. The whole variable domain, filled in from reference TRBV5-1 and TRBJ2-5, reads KAGVTQTPRYLIKTRGQQVTLSCSPISGHRSVSWYQQTPGQGLQFLFEYFSETQRNKGNFPGRFSGRQFSNSRSEMNVSTLELGDSALYLCASTGGGQRETQYFGPGTRLLVL.

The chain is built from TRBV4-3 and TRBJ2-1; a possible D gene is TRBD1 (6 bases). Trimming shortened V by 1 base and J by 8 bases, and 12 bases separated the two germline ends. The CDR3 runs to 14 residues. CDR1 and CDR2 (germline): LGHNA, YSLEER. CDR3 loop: CASSQVKGGHEQFF. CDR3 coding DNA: TGCGCCAGCAGCCAAGTAAAAGGGGGACATGAGCAGTTCTTC.

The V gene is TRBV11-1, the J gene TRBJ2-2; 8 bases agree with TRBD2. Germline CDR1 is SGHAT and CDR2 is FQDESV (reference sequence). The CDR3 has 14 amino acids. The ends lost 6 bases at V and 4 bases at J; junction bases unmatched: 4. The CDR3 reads CASRTSDLTGELFF. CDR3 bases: TGTGCCAGCAGGACTAGCGACCTCACCGGGGAGCTGTTTTTT.

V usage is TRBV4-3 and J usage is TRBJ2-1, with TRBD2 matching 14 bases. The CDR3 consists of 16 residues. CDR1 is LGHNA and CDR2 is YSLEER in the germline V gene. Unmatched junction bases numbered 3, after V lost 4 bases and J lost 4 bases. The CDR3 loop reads CASSPGTSGGYNEQFF. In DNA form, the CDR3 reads TGCGCCAGCAGCCCCGGGACTAGCGGGGGATACAATGAGCAGTTCTTC.

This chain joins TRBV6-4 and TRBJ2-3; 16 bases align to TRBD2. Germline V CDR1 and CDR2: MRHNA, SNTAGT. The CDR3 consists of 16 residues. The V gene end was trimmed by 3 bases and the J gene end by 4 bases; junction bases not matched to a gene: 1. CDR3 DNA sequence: TGTGCCAGCAGTGAGGGACTAGCGGGAGGGCCAGATACGCAGTATTTT. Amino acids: CASSEGLAGGPDTQYF.

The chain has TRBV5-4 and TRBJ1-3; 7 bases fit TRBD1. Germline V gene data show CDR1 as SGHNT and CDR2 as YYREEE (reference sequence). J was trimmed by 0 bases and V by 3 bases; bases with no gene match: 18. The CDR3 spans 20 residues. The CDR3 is CASSSEETGSEFDSGNTIYF. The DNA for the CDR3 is TGTGCCAGCAGCTCAGAAGAGACAGGGAGCGAATTCGACTCTGGAAACACCATATATTTT.

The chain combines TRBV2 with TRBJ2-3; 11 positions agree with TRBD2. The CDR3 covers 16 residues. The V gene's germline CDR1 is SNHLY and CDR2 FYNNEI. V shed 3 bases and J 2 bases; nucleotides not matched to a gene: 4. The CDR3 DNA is TGTGCCAGCAGTGACGGGACTAGCGGTTACACAGATACGCAGTATTTT. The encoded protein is CASSDGTSGYTDTQYF.

The CDR3 here is CASSPFTGELYEQYF. CDR3 coding DNA: TGTGCCAGCTCACCATTCACAGGCGAACTCTACGAGCAGTACTTC. The V and J genes are TRBV18 and TRBJ2-7; perhaps TRBD1 as D (5 bases). CDR3 length: 15 residues. Trimming shortened V by 2 bases and J by 3 bases, and 14 bases separated the two germline ends. The germline CDR1 and CDR2 sequences are KGHSH and LQKENI.

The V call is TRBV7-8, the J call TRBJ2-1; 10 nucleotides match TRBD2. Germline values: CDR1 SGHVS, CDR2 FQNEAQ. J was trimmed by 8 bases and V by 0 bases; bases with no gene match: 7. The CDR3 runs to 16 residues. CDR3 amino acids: CASSLAGPSGSYEQFF. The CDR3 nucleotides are TGTGCCAGCAGCTTAGCTGGTCCTAGCGGGAGTTATGAGCAGTTCTTC.

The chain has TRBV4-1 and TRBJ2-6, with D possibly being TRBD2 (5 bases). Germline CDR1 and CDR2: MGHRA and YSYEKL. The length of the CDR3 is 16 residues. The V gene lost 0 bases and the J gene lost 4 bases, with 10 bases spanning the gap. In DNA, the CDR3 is TGCGCCAGCAGCCAAGAAGGGCGGGTCGGGGCCAACGTCCTGACTTTC. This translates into CASSQEGRVGANVLTF.

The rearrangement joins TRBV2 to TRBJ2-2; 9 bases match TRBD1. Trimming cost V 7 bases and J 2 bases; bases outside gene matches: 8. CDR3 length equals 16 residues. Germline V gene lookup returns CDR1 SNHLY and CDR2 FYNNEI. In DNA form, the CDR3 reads TGTGCCAGCACCACAGGGGGCGGGTCTAACACCGGGGAGCTGTTTTTT. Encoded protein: CASTTGGGSNTGELFF.

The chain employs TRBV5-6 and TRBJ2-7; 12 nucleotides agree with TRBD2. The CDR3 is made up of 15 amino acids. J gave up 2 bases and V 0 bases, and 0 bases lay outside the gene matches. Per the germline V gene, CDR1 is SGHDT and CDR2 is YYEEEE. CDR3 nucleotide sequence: TGTGCCAGCAGCTTGGGACTAGCGGGGGCCTACGAGCAGTACTTC. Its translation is CASSLGLAGAYEQYF. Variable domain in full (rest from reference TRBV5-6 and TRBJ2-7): DAGVTQSPTHLIKTRGQQVTLRCSPKSGHDTVSWYQQALGQGPQFIFQYYEEEERQRGNFPDRFSGHQFPNYSSELNVNALLLGDSALYLCASSLGLAGAYEQYFGPGTRLTVT.

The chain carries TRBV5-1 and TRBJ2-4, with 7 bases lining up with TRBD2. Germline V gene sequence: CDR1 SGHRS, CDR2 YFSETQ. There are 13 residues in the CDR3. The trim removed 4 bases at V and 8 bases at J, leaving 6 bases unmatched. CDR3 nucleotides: TGCGCCAGCAGCCCTCAGGGAGGGGACATTCAGTACTTC. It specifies CASSPQGGDIQYF.

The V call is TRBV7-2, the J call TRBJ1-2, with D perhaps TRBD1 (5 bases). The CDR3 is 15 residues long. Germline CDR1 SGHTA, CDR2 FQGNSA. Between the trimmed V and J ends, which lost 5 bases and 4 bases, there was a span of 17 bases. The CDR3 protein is CASSGAGQGPYGYTF. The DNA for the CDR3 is TGTGCCAGCAGCGGAGCGGGGCAGGGCCCCTATGGCTACACCTTC.

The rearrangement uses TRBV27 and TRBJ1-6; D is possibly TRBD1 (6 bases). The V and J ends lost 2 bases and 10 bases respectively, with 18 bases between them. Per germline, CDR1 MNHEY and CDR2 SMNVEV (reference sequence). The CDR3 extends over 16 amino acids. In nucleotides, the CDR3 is TGTGCCAGCAGTTTAAAGGGAGGGTCAGGGGAATCACCCCTCCACTTT. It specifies CASSLKGGSGESPLHF.

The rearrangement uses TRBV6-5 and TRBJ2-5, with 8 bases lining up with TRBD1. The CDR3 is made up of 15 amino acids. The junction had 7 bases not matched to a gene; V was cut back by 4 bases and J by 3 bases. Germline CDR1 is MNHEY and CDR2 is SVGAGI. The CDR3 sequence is CASSSMLDREETQYF. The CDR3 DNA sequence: TGTGCCAGCAGTTCTATGCTGGACAGGGAAGAGACCCAGTACTTC.

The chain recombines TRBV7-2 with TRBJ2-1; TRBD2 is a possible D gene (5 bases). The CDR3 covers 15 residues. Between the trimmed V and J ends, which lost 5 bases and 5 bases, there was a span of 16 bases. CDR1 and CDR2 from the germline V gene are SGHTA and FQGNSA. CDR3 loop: CASSPSAAGDNEQFF. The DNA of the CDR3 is TGTGCCAGCAGCCCATCAGCGGCAGGAGACAATGAGCAGTTCTTC.

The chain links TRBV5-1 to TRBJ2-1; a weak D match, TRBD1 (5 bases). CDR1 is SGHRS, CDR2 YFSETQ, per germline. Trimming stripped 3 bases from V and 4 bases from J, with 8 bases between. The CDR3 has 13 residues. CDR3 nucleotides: TGCGCCAGCAGCTCGCAGGGATACAATGAGCAGTTCTTC. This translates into CASSSQGYNEQFF.

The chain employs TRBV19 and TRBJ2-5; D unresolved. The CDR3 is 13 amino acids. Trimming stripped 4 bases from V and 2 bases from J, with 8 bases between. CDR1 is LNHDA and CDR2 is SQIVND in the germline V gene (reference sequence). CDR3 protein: CASSNGFQETQYF. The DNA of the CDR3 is TGTGCCAGTAGTAATGGCTTTCAAGAGACCCAGTACTTC. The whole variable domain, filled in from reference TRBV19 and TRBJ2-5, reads DGGITQSPKYLFRKEGQNVTLSCEQNLNHDAMYWYRQDPGQGLRLIYYSQIVNDFQKGDIAEGYSVSREKKESFPLTVTSAQKNPTAFYLCASSNGFQETQYFGPGTRLLVL.